This record concerns one T cell receptor beta chain sequence. This record comes from a study of blood T cell repertoires in COVID-19. Germline CDR1 reads MGHRA; CDR2 reads YSYEKL. V lost 1 base, J lost 7 bases, and 13 bases lay in between. CDR3 size: 15 residues. Some clones are missing from TCRdb's copy, which holds only in-frame ones; the method was immunoSEQ multiplex PCR. The top ten hold 0.7% of the sample, which has approximately 440,000 clones, 87% seen once. This receptor was identified in a woman between 18 and 29 years old who had recovered from COVID-19. J is TRBJ1-4 and V is TRBV4-1; D is unresolved. The specimen sequenced was PBMCs or T cells enriched from blood (not recorded which). The CDR3: CASSQVAHASEKLFF. Written as DNA, the CDR3 is TGCGCCAGCAGCCAAGTAGCCCATGCAAGTGAAAAACTGTTTTTT.